This TCR beta chain was sequenced in a study of OX40 agonist ivuxolimab in advanced cancers. The germline gives CDR1 LGHNA, CDR2 YSLEER. The CDR3 runs to 17 residues. Trimming stripped 0 bases from V and 6 bases from J, with 18 bases between. Produced via immunoSEQ multiplex PCR; TCRdb's table is partial and in-frame only. The sample has tens of thousands of clones, less than 85% seen once. V usage is TRBV4-3 and J usage is TRBJ2-1; possible D gene TRBD2, 6 bases. The specimen was CD4+ or CD8+ T cells sorted from blood, collected in a trial of the OX40 agonist ivuxolimab. The source of this sequence is an adult with an advanced solid tumor such as melanoma, head and neck, liver or kidney cancer. The CDR3, as DNA: TGCGCCAGCAGCCAAGATTTCGGAGGGGCCCTCGGCAATGAGCAGTTCTTC. Amino acids: CASSQDFGGALGNEQFF.